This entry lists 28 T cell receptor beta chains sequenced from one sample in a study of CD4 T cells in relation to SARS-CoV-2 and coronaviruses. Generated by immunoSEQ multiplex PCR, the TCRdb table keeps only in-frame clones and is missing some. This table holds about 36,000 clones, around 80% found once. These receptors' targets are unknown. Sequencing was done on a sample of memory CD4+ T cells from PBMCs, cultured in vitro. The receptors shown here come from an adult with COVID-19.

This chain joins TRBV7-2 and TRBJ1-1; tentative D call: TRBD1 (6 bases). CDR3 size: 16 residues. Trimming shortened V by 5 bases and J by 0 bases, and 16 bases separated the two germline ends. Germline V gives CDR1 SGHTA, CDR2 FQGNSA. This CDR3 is CASSPNRAGVNTEAFF. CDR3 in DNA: TGTGCCAGCAGCCCAAACCGGGCAGGGGTGAACACTGAAGCTTTCTTT.

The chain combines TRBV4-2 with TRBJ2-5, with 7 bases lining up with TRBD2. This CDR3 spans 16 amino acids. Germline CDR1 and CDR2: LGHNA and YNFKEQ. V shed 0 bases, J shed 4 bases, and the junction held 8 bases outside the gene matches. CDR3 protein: CASSQDRPRGGETQYF. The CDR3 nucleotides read TGTGCCAGCAGCCAAGATCGCCCTCGCGGGGGAGAGACCCAGTACTTC.

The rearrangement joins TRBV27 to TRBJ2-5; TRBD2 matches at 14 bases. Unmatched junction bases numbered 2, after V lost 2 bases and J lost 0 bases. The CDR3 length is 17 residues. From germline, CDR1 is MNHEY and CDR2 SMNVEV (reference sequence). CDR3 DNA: TGTGCCAGCAGTTTACTGGGACTAGCGGGAGACCAAGAGACCCAGTACTTC. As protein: CASSLLGLAGDQETQYF.

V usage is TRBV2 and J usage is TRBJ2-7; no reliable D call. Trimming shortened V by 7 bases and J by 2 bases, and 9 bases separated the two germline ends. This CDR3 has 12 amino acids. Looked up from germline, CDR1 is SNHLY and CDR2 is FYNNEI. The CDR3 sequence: CASTADPYEQYF. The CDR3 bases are TGTGCCAGCACCGCGGACCCCTACGAGCAGTACTTC.

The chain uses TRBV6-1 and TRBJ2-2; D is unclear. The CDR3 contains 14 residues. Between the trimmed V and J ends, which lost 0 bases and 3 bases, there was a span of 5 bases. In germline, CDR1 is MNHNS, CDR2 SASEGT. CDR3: CASSEAADTGELFF. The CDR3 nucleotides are TGTGCCAGCAGTGAAGCAGCAGACACCGGGGAGCTGTTTTTT.

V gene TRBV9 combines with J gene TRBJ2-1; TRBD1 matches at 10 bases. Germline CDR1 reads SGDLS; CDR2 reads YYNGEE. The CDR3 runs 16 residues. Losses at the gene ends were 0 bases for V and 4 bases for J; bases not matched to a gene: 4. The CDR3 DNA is TGTGCCAGCAGCGTAGGTATGGGACAGGGGTACAATGAGCAGTTCTTC. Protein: CASSVGMGQGYNEQFF.

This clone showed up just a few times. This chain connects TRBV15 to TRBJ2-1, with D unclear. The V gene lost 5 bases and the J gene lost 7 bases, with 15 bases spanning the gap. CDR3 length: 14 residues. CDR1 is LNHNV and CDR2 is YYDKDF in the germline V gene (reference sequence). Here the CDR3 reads CATSLELRLNEQFF. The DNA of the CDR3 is TGTGCCACCAGCTTGGAGCTTCGGCTTAATGAGCAGTTCTTC.

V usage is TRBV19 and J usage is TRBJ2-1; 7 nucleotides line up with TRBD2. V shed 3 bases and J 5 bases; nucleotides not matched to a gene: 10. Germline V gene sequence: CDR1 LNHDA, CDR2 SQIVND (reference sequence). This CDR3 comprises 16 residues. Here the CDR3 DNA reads TGTGCCAGTAGTATGATGGGGAGGGCTGCGAACAATGAGCAGTTCTTC. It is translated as CASSMMGRAANNEQFF.

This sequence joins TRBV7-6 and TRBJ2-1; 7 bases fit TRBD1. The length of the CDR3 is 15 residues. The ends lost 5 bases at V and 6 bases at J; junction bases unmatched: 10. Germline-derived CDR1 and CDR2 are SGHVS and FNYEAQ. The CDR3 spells CASSPEDRTANEQFF. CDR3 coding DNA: TGTGCCAGCAGCCCAGAGGACAGGACCGCCAATGAGCAGTTCTTC.

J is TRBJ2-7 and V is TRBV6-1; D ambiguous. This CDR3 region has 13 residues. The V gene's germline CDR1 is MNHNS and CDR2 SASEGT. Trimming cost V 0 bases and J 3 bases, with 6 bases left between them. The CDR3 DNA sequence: TGTGCCAGCAGTGAAGCGGAATTCTACGAGCAGTACTTC. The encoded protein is CASSEAEFYEQYF.

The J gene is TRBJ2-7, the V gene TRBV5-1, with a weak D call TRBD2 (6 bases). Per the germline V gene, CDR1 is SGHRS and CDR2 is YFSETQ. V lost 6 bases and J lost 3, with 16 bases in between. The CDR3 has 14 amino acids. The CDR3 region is CASNYGGVNYEQYF. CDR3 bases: TGCGCCAGCAACTATGGCGGGGTTAACTACGAGCAGTACTTC. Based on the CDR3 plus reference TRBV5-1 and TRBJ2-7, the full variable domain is KAGVTQTPRYLIKTRGQQVTLSCSPISGHRSVSWYQQTPGQGLQFLFEYFSETQRNKGNFPGRFSGRQFSNSRSEMNVSTLELGDSALYLCASNYGGVNYEQYFGPGTRLTVT.

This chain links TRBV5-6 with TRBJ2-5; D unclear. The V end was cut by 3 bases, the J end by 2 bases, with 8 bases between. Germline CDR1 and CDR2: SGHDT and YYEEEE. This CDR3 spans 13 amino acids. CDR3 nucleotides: TGTGCCAGCAGCTACACAGATCAAGAGACCCAGTACTTC. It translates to CASSYTDQETQYF.

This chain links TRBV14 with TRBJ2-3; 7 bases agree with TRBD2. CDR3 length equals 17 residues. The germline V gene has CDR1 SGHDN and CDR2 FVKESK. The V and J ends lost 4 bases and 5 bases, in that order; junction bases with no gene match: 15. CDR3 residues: CASSPGPWAGEEDTQYF. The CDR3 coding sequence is TGTGCCAGCAGCCCGGGGCCTTGGGCGGGAGAGGAAGATACGCAGTATTTT.

This chain's CDR3 is CASSPLADSYEQYF. The CDR3 DNA reads TGTGCCAGCAGCCCCTTGGCAGACTCCTACGAGCAGTACTTC. The rearrangement joins TRBV7-3 to TRBJ2-7; no firm D call. There are 14 residues in the CDR3. Trimming pared 5 bases from V and 0 bases from J, leaving 11 bases between. Germline lookup yields CDR1 SGHTA and CDR2 FQGTGA. The variable domain in full, completed from reference TRBV7-3 and TRBJ2-7, reads GAGVSQTPSNKVTEKGKYVELRCDPISGHTALYWYRQSLGQGPEFLIYFQGTGAADDSGLPNDRFFAVRPEGSVSTLKIQRTERGDSAVYLCASSPLADSYEQYFGPGTRLTVT.

The CDR3 is CASSLDRGFQETQYF. The CDR3 DNA is TGTGCCAGCAGCTTAGATCGAGGTTTCCAAGAGACCCAGTACTTC. V is TRBV11-2 and J is TRBJ2-5; no definite D call. V dropped 0 bases and J dropped 1 base, with 9 bases sitting between them. Germline V gene data show CDR1 as SGHAT and CDR2 as FQNNGV. The CDR3 spans 15 residues. Variable domain in full (rest from reference TRBV11-2 and TRBJ2-5): EAGVAQSPRYKIIEKRQSVAFWCNPISGHATLYWYQQILGQGPKLLIQFQNNGVVDDSQLPKDRFSAERLKGVDSTLKIQPAKLEDSAVYLCASSLDRGFQETQYFGPGTRLLVL.

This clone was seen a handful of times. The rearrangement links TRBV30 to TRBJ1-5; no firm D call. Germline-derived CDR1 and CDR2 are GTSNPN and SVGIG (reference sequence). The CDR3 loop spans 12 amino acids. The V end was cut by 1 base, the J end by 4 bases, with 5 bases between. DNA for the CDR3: TGTGCCTGGAGTGGACAAAATCAGCCCCAGCATTTT. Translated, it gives CAWSGQNQPQHF.

The CDR3 sequence is CASSLYPRRNEQFF. CDR3 bases: TGTGCCAGCAGCTTATATCCTCGCCGAAATGAGCAGTTCTTC. V and J are TRBV7-9 and TRBJ2-1; D remains unclear. CDR1 and CDR2 from the germline V gene are SEHNR and FQNEAQ (reference sequence). CDR3 length equals 14 residues. With 2 bases removed from V and 7 bases from J, the gap between germline ends came to 12 bases.

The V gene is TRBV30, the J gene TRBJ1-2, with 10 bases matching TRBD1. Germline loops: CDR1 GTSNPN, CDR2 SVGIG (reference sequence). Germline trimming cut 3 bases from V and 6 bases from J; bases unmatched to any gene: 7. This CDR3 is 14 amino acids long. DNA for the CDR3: TGTGCCTGGAGACAGACAGGGGGCAGTCATGGCTACACCTTC. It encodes CAWRQTGGSHGYTF.

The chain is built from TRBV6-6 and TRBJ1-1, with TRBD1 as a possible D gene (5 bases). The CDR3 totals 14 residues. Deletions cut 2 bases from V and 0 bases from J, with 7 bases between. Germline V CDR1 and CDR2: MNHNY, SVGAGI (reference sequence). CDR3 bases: TGTGCCAGCAGTTACGGGACGGTGAACACTGAAGCTTTCTTT. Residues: CASSYGTVNTEAFF.

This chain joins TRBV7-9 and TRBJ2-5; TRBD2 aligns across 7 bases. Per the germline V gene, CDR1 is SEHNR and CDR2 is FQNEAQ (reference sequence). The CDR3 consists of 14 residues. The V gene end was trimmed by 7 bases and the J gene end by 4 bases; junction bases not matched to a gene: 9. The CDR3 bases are TGTGCCAGCACGCTGGCGGGAGCGGTAGAGACCCAGTACTTC. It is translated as CASTLAGAVETQYF.

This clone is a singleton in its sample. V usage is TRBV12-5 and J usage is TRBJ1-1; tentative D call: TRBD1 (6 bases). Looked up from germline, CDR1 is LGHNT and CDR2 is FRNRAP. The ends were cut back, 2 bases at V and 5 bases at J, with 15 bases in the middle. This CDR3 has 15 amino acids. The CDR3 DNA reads TGTGCTAGTGGTTTGAGTCAGGGGATGGCAACTGAAGCTTTCTTT. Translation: CASGLSQGMATEAFF. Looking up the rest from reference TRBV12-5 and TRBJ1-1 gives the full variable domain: DARVTQTPRHKVTEMGQEVTMRCQPILGHNTVFWYRQTMMQGLELLAYFRNRAPLDDSGMPKDRFSAEMPDATLATLKIQPSEPRDSAVYFCASGLSQGMATEAFFGQGTRLTVV.

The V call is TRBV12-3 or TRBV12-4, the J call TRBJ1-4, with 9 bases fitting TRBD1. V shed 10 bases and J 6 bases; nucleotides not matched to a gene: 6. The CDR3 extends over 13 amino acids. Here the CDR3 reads CAIRTGEDEKLFF. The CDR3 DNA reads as TGTGCCATAAGGACAGGGGAAGATGAAAAACTGTTTTTT.

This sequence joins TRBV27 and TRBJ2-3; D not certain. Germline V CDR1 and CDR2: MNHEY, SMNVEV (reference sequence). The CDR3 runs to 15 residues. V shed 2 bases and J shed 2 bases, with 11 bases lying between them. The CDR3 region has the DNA TGTGCCAGCAGTTTAATGAGGTGGGCCACAGATACGCAGTATTTT. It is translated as CASSLMRWATDTQYF.

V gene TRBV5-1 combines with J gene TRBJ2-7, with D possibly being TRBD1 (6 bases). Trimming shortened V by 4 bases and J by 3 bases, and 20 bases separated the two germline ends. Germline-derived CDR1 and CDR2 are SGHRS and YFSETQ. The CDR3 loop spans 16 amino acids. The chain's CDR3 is CASSPGGYTGNYEQYF. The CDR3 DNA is TGCGCCAGCAGCCCTGGGGGATATACAGGGAACTACGAGCAGTACTTC.

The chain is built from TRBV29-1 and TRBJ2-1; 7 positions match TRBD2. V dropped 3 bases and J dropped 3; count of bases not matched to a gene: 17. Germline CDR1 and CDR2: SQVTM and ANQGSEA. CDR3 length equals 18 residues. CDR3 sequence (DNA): TGCAGCGTTGACCTCGGGACTACCTACCCTCCCATCTACAATGAGCAGTTCTTC. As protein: CSVDLGTTYPPIYNEQFF.

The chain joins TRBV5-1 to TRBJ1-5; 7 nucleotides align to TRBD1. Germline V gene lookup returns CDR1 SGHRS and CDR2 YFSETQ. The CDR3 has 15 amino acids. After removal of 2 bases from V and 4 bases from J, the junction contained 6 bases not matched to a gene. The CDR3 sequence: CASSFSGTENQPQHF. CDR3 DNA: TGCGCCAGCAGCTTTTCCGGGACAGAAAATCAGCCCCAGCATTTT.

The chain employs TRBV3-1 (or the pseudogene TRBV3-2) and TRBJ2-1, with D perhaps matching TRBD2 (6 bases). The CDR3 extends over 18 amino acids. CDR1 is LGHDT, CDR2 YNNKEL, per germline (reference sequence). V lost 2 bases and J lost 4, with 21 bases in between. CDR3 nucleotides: TGTGCCAGCAGCCAACTCCTCTCTTCCGGGAGTTGGTACAATGAGCAGTTCTTC. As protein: CASSQLLSSGSWYNEQFF.

The CDR3 DNA is TGTGCCAGCAGCTTTCCAGGGCTCTACGAGCAGTACTTC. This sequence encodes CASSFPGLYEQYF. The V and J genes are TRBV7-2 and TRBJ2-7; tentatively, D is TRBD1 (5 bases). The germline CDR1 and CDR2 sequences are SGHTA and FQGNSA. The CDR3 has 13 residues. The ends were cut back, 3 bases at V and 3 bases at J, with 9 bases in the middle.